The rows below give T cell receptor beta chains drawn from one sample of a study of T cell responses to AZD1222 COVID-19 vaccine. The protocol was immunoSEQ multiplex PCR, while the TCRdb copy is restricted to in-frame clones and leaves out a portion. The data hold under 100,000 clones, with roughly 89% observed a single time. Sequenced here: peripheral blood, sampled 28 days after the second AZD1222 dose. These receptors all stem from an adult who received the AZD1222 COVID-19 vaccine. Each CDR3 is given with its conserved first and last residue. The order of the fields is clone size, D gene, J gene, V gene, CDR3 protein, CDR3 DNA. D genes are given only for firm matches. Part of the rows lack a size; the others show once, few, many or a class for expanded clones.

-	-	TRBJ1-4	TRBV6-1	CASSQIATNEKLFF	TGTGCCAGCAGTCAGATTGCAACTAATGAAAAACTGTTTTTT
-	-	TRBJ1-2	TRBV6-5	CASSPLLYGYTF	TGTGCCAGCAGCCCATTACTCTATGGCTACACCTTC
-	-	TRBJ2-1	TRBV9	CASSVGQPTYNEQFF	TGTGCCAGCAGCGTAGGACAGCCAACTTACAATGAGCAGTTCTTC
-	TRBD1	TRBJ2-2	TRBV5-1	CASTPAGTGYTGELFF	TGCGCCAGCACCCCAGCGGGGACAGGGTATACCGGGGAGCTGTTTTTT
-	-	TRBJ2-3	TRBV30	CAWSSPGASTDTQYF	TGTGCCTGGAGTTCGCCAGGGGCTAGCACAGATACGCAGTATTTT
-	-	TRBJ2-7	TRBV11-2	CASSLVYEQYF	TGTGCCAGCAGCTTAGTGTACGAGCAGTACTTC
-	-	TRBJ2-2	TRBV24-1	CATSDSGELFF	TGTGCCACCAGTGATTCCGGGGAGCTGTTTTTT
once	TRBD1	TRBJ2-1	TRBV24-1	CATSGGQGPPGLIEQFF	TGTGCCACCAGTGGTGGACAGGGGCCACCCGGGCTAATTGAGCAGTTCTTC
-	-	TRBJ2-1	TRBV6-1	CASSHALTRTNEQFF	TGTGCCAGCAGTCACGCATTAACACGAACAAATGAGCAGTTCTTC
-	-	TRBJ1-2	TRBV28	CASSLVGRSNYGYTF	TGTGCCAGCAGTTTAGTTGGCAGATCGAACTATGGCTACACCTTC
-	TRBD1	TRBJ1-2	TRBV27	CASSPGQGRGYTF	TGTGCCAGCAGTCCTGGACAGGGCCGCGGCTACACCTTC
-	-	TRBJ2-7	TRBV28	CASSSSYEQYF	TGTGCCAGCAGTTCCAGTTACGAGCAGTACTTC
-	TRBD1	TRBJ1-1	TRBV10-3	CAMGQGTNTEAFF	TGTGCCATGGGACAGGGGACGAACACTGAAGCTTTCTTT
-	-	TRBJ1-2	TRBV25-1	CASSEPRRGYGYTF	TGTGCCAGCAGTGAACCGCGGCGGGGTTATGGCTACACCTTC
-	-	TRBJ1-4	TRBV4-1	CASSRTDSQANEKLFF	TGCGCCAGCAGCCGGACCGACAGCCAAGCTAATGAAAAACTGTTTTTT
-	-	TRBJ1-1	TRBV19	CASSMFQALNTEAFF	TGTGCCAGTAGTATGTTCCAGGCCTTGAACACTGAAGCTTTCTTT
-	-	TRBJ1-5	TRBV6-5	CASSPLRVDQPQHF	TGTGCCAGCAGCCCCCTCAGGGTGGATCAGCCCCAGCATTTT
-	-	TRBJ2-1	TRBV19	CATGGSWTENNEQFF	TGTGCCACCGGAGGCTCTTGGACAGAGAACAATGAGCAGTTCTTC
-	TRBD2	TRBJ2-1	TRBV7-2	CASSAPGLQYNEQFF	TGTGCCAGCAGCGCACCGGGACTACAATACAATGAGCAGTTCTTC
-	-	TRBJ1-5	TRBV2	CASSPTGLRDQPQHF	TGTGCCAGCAGCCCCACAGGGTTGCGCGATCAGCCCCAGCATTTT
few	-	TRBJ1-4	TRBV5-1	CASSGEYYSEKLFF	TGCGCCAGCAGCGGGGAGTATTACAGTGAAAAACTGTTTTTT
-	-	TRBJ2-3	TRBV9	CASSVAASTDTQYF	TGTGCCAGCAGCGTAGCAGCATCCACAGATACGCAGTATTTT
-	-	TRBJ1-5	TRBV25-1	CASSESLSNQPQHF	TGTGCCAGCAGTGAATCCCTTAGCAATCAGCCCCAGCATTTT
-	-	TRBJ2-5	TRBV30	CAWSVLVGVGETQYF	TGTGCCTGGAGTGTGTTGGTGGGGGTTGGAGAGACCCAGTACTTC
once	TRBD1	TRBJ1-5	TRBV6-5	CASSYSSGGGNQPQHF	TGTGCCAGCAGTTACTCATCAGGGGGCGGCAATCAGCCCCAGCATTTT
-	TRBD2	TRBJ2-3	TRBV4-1	CASSQGLASTDTQYF	TGCGCCAGCAGCCAAGGACTAGCAAGCACAGATACGCAGTATTTT
-	-	TRBJ1-2	TRBV6-6	CASSYSPAANYGYTF	TGTGCCAGCAGTTACTCTCCGGCAGCGAACTATGGCTACACCTTC
-	-	TRBJ1-3	TRBV9	CASSDRAGNTIYF	TGTGCCAGCAGCGACAGGGCTGGAAACACCATATATTTT
once	TRBD2	TRBJ2-1	TRBV7-8	CASSWALAGLKYNEQFF	TGTGCCAGCAGCTGGGCTCTAGCGGGACTTAAATACAATGAGCAGTTCTTC
once	-	TRBJ2-3	TRBV5-1	CASSSTPGFTDTQYF	TGCGCCAGCAGCTCCACTCCGGGATTCACAGATACGCAGTATTTT
-	-	TRBJ1-1	TRBV15	CATSRDLTVVGTEAFF	TGTGCCACCAGCAGAGATCTCACAGTGGTGGGCACTGAAGCTTTCTTT
-	-	TRBJ2-1	TRBV7-9	CASRSLEEQFF	TGTGCCAGCAGATCACTGGAGGAGCAGTTCTTC
-	-	TRBJ2-2	TRBV6-2/TRBV6-3	CASSYSRGSGELFF	TGTGCCAGCAGTTACTCTCGGGGTAGCGGGGAGCTGTTTTTT
-	-	TRBJ2-2	TRBV7-3	CASSDLNPSGELFF	TGTGCCAGCAGTGATTTGAACCCCTCCGGGGAGCTGTTTTTT
-	-	TRBJ2-5	TRBV5-4	CASSAGTQQETQYF	TGTGCCAGCAGCGCCGGGACTCAACAAGAGACCCAGTACTTC
-	TRBD1	TRBJ1-2	TRBV5-1	CASSLGPGGEGYTF	TGCGCCAGCAGCTTGGGGCCAGGGGGCGAGGGCTACACCTTC
-	-	TRBJ1-6	TRBV6-5	CASRTENNSPLHF	TGTGCCAGCAGAACGGAAAATAATTCACCCCTCCACTTT
-	-	TRBJ2-7	TRBV3-1/TRBV3-2	CASSQGRSSYEQYF	TGTGCCAGCAGCCAAGGGAGGAGCTCCTACGAGCAGTACTTC
-	TRBD1	TRBJ2-7	TRBV11-3	CASSPGQGPYEQYF	TGTGCCAGCAGTCCGGGACAGGGACCCTACGAGCAGTACTTC
-	-	TRBJ2-4	TRBV6-2/TRBV6-3	CASSYEGLAKNIQYF	TGTGCCAGCAGTTACGAGGGACTAGCCAAAAACATTCAGTACTTC
few	TRBD2	TRBJ2-7	TRBV4-1	CASSLRLAGVPLEQYF	TGCGCCAGCAGCCTTAGACTAGCGGGGGTCCCCCTGGAGCAGTACTTC
-	-	TRBJ2-2	TRBV4-1	CASSHRTGELFF	TGCGCCAGCAGCCACCGAACCGGGGAGCTGTTTTTT
-	TRBD2	TRBJ2-1	TRBV6-2/TRBV6-3	CASSYLLAGGPHYNEQFF	TGTGCCAGCAGTTACTTACTAGCGGGGGGGCCCCACTACAATGAGCAGTTCTTC
-	TRBD1	TRBJ2-1	TRBV7-9	CASSPTGGNEQFF	TGTGCCAGCAGCCCGACAGGGGGAAATGAGCAGTTCTTC
-	-	TRBJ1-6	TRBV25-1	CASSEPRLNSPLHF	TGTGCCAGCAGTGAGCCCCGGCTGAATTCACCCCTCCACTTT
-	-	TRBJ1-2	TRBV28	CASSLWEGYGYTF	TGTGCCAGCAGTTTATGGGAGGGCTATGGCTACACCTTC
-	-	TRBJ2-2	TRBV4-1	CASSQTDLSVGELFF	TGCGCCAGCAGCCAAACTGATCTATCGGTCGGGGAGCTGTTTTTT
-	TRBD1	TRBJ1-1	TRBV7-9	CASSYQGEGTTNTEAFF	TGTGCCAGCAGCTACCAGGGGGAGGGCACAACGAACACTGAAGCTTTCTTT
-	TRBD1	TRBJ2-7	TRBV19	CASSPGTGGYEQYF	TGTGCCAGTAGTCCAGGGACAGGGGGGTACGAGCAGTACTTC
once	TRBD1	TRBJ2-7	TRBV15	CATSYGQGYEQYF	TGTGCCACCAGCTACGGACAGGGGTACGAGCAGTACTTC
-	TRBD1	TRBJ2-1	TRBV27	CASSFSGGHNEQFF	TGTGCCAGCAGTTTCTCAGGGGGACACAATGAGCAGTTCTTC
-	TRBD1	TRBJ2-7	TRBV5-6	CASSLVRPGGSTAYEQYF	TGTGCCAGCAGCTTGGTCCGGCCAGGGGGCTCCACGGCCTACGAGCAGTACTTC
-	-	TRBJ2-3	TRBV3-1/TRBV3-2	CASSQDGGSDTQYF	TGTGCCAGCAGCCAAGACGGGGGCTCGGATACGCAGTATTTT
-	TRBD2	TRBJ2-3	TRBV30	CAWSSGGGTDTQYF	TGTGCCTGGAGTTCGGGCGGGGGTACAGATACGCAGTATTTT